This TCR beta chain was obtained from a study of vaccination effects on CD4 cells after COVID-19. In this sample, this clone turned up once. What it recognizes is unknown. Ahead of sequencing, the ViraFEST assay grew antigen-specific CD4+ T cells using viral peptide pools. Following a 10-day culture, CD4+ T cells were purified. Nucleocapsid antibodies were negative in the vaccine recipients, who had never had SARS-CoV-2 infection. On both days 3 and 7, half of the culture medium was replaced with IL-2 medium. Germline-derived CDR1 and CDR2 are MDHEN and SYDVKM. The CDR3 is made up of 14 amino acids. J gave up 6 bases and V 5 bases, and 6 bases lay outside the gene matches. Method: immunoSEQ multiplex PCR; TCRdb's copy keeps in-frame clones and lacks some. The sample has about 54,000 clones; roughly 70% are singletons.

The chain links TRBV28 to TRBJ1-5; 8 bases are shared with TRBD1. This receptor was identified in a human donor who received a COVID-19 vaccine. Material: CD4+ T cells from PBMCs cultured with SARS-CoV-2 spike peptides, obtained before COVID-19 vaccination. This chain's CDR3 is CASSISGGVQPQHF. CDR3 sequence (DNA): TGTGCCAGCAGTATTTCAGGGGGCGTTCAGCCCCAGCATTTT.